A selection of T cell receptor beta chains follows, all from one sample in a study of Ad26.COV2.S vaccination and SARS-CoV-2 variants. Sequencing used immunoSEQ multiplex PCR; TCRdb keeps in-frame clones, though not all of them. This sample has about 420,000 clones; roughly 90% occur once, and the top ten carry about 4%. The source material was peripheral blood, sampled in a trial of Ad26.COV2.S vaccine versus placebo. The receptor set was obtained from a person aged 18-60 years who received the Ad26.COV2.S COVID-19 vaccine or a placebo. CDR3s leave out the opening cysteine and the closing phenylalanine or tryptophan.

TRBV13	ASSATGGSYEQY
TRBV11-2	ASSSTPGQGNSPLH
TRBV5-5	ASSLVVWVNTEAF
TRBV12-3/TRBV12-4	ASSPDPNEQF
TRBV2	ASSGNRNNSPLH
TRBV5-8	ASSRRRRLDNSPLH
TRBV6-2/TRBV6-3	ASSLAVGAF
TRBV6-5	ASSSDSLSGNTIY
TRBV27	ASSLLAGGANSPLH
TRBV2	ASRAIQWSMNTEAF
TRBV7-9	ASSHPGHYYEQY
TRBV7-9	ASRSQGPYNEQF
TRBV7-2	ASSLKAAGTGIYQPQH
TRBV11-3	ASSLSTSGGGEQF
TRBV19	ASGRGGSRNGELF
TRBV19	ASSISRTGGAGNQPQH
TRBV10-3	AIGGEGMNTEAF
TRBV28	ASSLSTRIQETQY
TRBV6-2/TRBV6-3	ASSYRTGEREQY
TRBV30	AWSRGGGNNEQF
TRBV29-1	SVTGLARADTQY
TRBV7-8	ASSYDGTGGEQY
TRBV5-4	ASSIDRDEKLF
TRBV27	ASSLSWRDQKLF
TRBV4-1	ASSWTGGDYGYT
TRBV27	ASSPVFGQGHSPSYEQY
TRBV30	AWRGGEHYGYT
TRBV24-1	ATRDTKDSYNEQF
TRBV9	ASSVGSGGQAYGYT
TRBV10-3	AISIAGTSYEQY
TRBV7-9	ASSFAEQNGYT
TRBV11-2	ASSPLYSGANVLT
TRBV12-3/TRBV12-4	ASSLNYGYT